Below, 8 T cell receptor beta chains from the same sample are listed, as sequenced in a study of blood T cell repertoires in COVID-19. The assay was immunoSEQ multiplex PCR, and TCRdb's table has in-frame clones only and misses some. Of 200,000 to 250,000 clones listed, roughly nine tenths are singletons. Sequenced sample: peripheral blood. Receptors were obtained from a woman aged 45-65 years with COVID-19, enrolled during active disease.

The rearrangement joins TRBV10-3 to TRBJ1-5; the D gene is possibly TRBD1 (5 bases). Germline lookup yields CDR1 ENHRY and CDR2 SYGVKD. This CDR3 contains 13 residues. V lost 3 bases to trimming and J lost 5 bases, with 8 bases between them. CDR3 in amino acids: CAISDQGDQPQHF. CDR3 nucleotides: TGTGCCATCAGTGATCAGGGCGATCAGCCCCAGCATTTT.

The rearrangement links TRBV27 to TRBJ1-5; D might be TRBD1 (5 bases). Germline assignment: CDR1 MNHEY and CDR2 SMNVEV (reference sequence). Trimming removed 5 bases from V and 1 base from J, with 9 bases in between. This CDR3 is built from 14 residues. The DNA of the CDR3 is TGTGCCAGCAGTCCCAGGGTGAGCAATCAGCCCCAGCATTTT. As protein: CASSPRVSNQPQHF.

This clone was detected once. V gene TRBV14 combines with J gene TRBJ1-1; 10 bases agree with TRBD1. CDR1 and CDR2 (germline): SGHDN, FVKESK. There are 18 residues in the CDR3. The V and J ends lost 5 bases and 0 bases, in that order; junction bases with no gene match: 12. CDR3 residues: CASSGIQDRGFLNTEAFF. The DNA of the CDR3 is TGTGCCAGCAGCGGAATTCAGGACAGGGGGTTCCTGAACACTGAAGCTTTCTTT.

This clone has only one observation. The chain combines TRBV7-2 with TRBJ2-1; 7 bases are a match to TRBD2. CDR3 length: 16 residues. CDR1 and CDR2 from the germline V gene are SGHTA and FQGNSA. With 1 base clipped from V and 4 bases from J, the junction kept 7 bases outside the gene matches. The CDR3 sequence is CASSLVGGGLYNEQFF. The CDR3 DNA reads as TGTGCCAGCAGCTTAGTTGGCGGGGGACTGTACAATGAGCAGTTCTTC.

This chain connects TRBV20-1 to TRBJ2-5; 10 bases align to TRBD2. This CDR3 contains 15 residues. Germline V gene sequence: CDR1 DFQATT, CDR2 SNEGSKA (reference sequence). V shed 3 bases, J shed 5 bases, and the junction held 9 bases outside the gene matches. This chain's CDR3 is CSASLTSGRGETQYF. In DNA, the CDR3 is TGCAGTGCTAGTTTGACCAGCGGGAGGGGGGAGACCCAGTACTTC.

The chain recombines TRBV5-1 with TRBJ1-2; a possible D gene is TRBD1 (5 bases). Trimming cost V 0 bases and J 4 bases, with 10 bases left between them. The CDR3 length is 14 residues. Per the germline V gene, CDR1 is SGHRS and CDR2 is YFSETQ. Here the CDR3 DNA reads TGCGCCAGCAGCTTGGGGGCAAGGGGCTATGGCTACACCTTC. As protein: CASSLGARGYGYTF.

This chain uses TRBV10-1 with TRBJ2-2, with D hard to call. Between the trimmed V and J ends, which lost 6 bases and 7 bases, there was a span of 9 bases. Germline CDR1 is WNHNN and CDR2 is SYGVQD (reference sequence). The CDR3 totals 12 residues. The CDR3 DNA reads as TGCGCCAGCAGCCGATTAGACGGGGAGCTGTTTTTT. Its translation: CASSRLDGELFF.

This chain connects TRBV29-1 to TRBJ1-3; a weak D match, TRBD1 (5 bases). The CDR3 contains 15 residues. With 7 bases removed from V and 0 bases from J, the gap between germline ends came to 16 bases. Germline CDR1 SQVTM, CDR2 ANQGSEA. In DNA form, the CDR3 reads TGCAGCGCCTCCCTCCCAGGGAACTCTGGAAACACCATATATTTT. It translates to CSASLPGNSGNTIYF.